This TCR beta chain came from a study of blood T cell repertoires in COVID-19 (dated by TCRdb to 2018 to 2021). The study in broad terms: Samples from collaborators originated in the United States, Italy and Spain and spanned both the acute and convalescent phases of COVID-19. The material from the prospective study consisted of cDNA or gDNA derived from T cells, B-cell-depleted T cells, or PBMCs. The dataset comprised deeply sampled blood TCRbeta repertoires from subjects exposed to, actively infected with, or recovered from COVID-19. The repertoires were released in a freely available public database meant as a resource for research on the immune response to SARS-CoV-2. The samples were drawn from two sources: the first 160 participants of the ongoing ImmuneRACE study, and over 950 subjects contributed by 6 global collaborators. A de-identified subject ID, COVID-19 status, age in years and sex were almost always included in the sample metadata. Where available, HLA class I and class II types were taken from metadata supplied by the sample provider and were not determined by assay-based typing.

Details on this clone: No cognate antigen has been identified for it. Base qualities are not recorded, but no much larger clone differs from it by a single base.

Collaborating institutions collected whole blood in K2EDTA tubes following their own protocols. Collaborator samples were shipped for TCRbeta analysis as frozen whole blood, isolated PBMCs, or DNA extracted from either sample type. V is clipped by 2 bases and J by 1 base, and the sequence between their germline boundaries is 9 bases long. CDR1 SNHLY and CDR2 FYNNEI are derived from the germline V gene. The CDR3 runs 15 residues from the cysteine to the phenylalanine. The CDR3 DNA has 45 bases and is translated from base 1. Study-level results and caveats: How much clinical and demographic metadata was included differed by source and by participant, and the metadata was provided uncurated.

The immunoSEQ Assay, a bias-controlled multiplex PCR, was used to amplify TCRbeta CDR3 regions from genomic DNA. On the study's bioinformatics: The number of nucleated cells in each sample was estimated from the amplification of reference gene primers within the assay. Sequence reads were collapsed and filtered to measure the absolute abundance of every unique TCRbeta CDR3 rearrangement. Productive Simpson clonality was computed per sample as the square root of Simpson's diversity index over productive rearrangements. TCRdb retrieved this table from immuneACCESS and kept in-frame rearrangements only. Not all clones are present; in checked studies, unresolved V genes account for under half, and no reason is known for the remainder. V, J and clone size are taken as reported in that table, and D and trimming were inferred from the DNA itself. This sample comprises about 140,000 clones, 75% to 90% of them detected only once. In total, the top ten clones hold about 1.7% of the sample.

The clonotype comes from a woman between 45 and 60 years old with acute or convalescent COVID-19. Source material: peripheral blood. The chain links TRBV2 with TRBJ1-5; a confident D gene designation cannot be given. In nucleotides, the sequence is TGTGCCAGCAGTGAATACGGAGAAAGCAATCAGCCCCAGCATTTT. Protein translation: CASSEYGESNQPQHF.